This TCR beta chain originates from a study of T cell responses to AZD1222 COVID-19 vaccine. Study-wide results and caveats: Vaccine-associated CD4 TCRs ranged over spike, dominating at 160-218 and 743-854. Receipt of two AZD1222 doses was followed by a rise in Spike-specific TCR breadth and depth.

The germline V gene has CDR1 MDHEN and CDR2 SYDVKM. Deletions cut 2 bases from V and 9 bases from J, with 11 bases between. There are 13 residues in the CDR3. Assay: immunoSEQ multiplex PCR; the TCRdb copy retains only in-frame clones and omits some. The sample includes about 120,000 clones, roughly 88% seen only once; the top ten take 9% to 9.5%. As to this clone: Its matching antigen is unknown.

The rearrangement links TRBV28 to TRBJ1-5, with D maybe TRBD1 (5 bases). The origin of this receptor is an adult in good health. Source: peripheral blood, taken on day 0 of AZD1222 vaccination. The CDR3 loop reads CASSLDRSGPQHF. The CDR3 bases are TGTGCCAGCAGTTTAGACAGAAGTGGGCCCCAGCATTTT.